This T cell receptor beta chain was sequenced during a study of radiotherapy plus CTLA-4 blockade in lung cancer. Study-wide findings and caveats: There was expansion of tumor-derived TCR clones in blood after radiotherapy plus ipilimumab.

As concerns this clone: Its antigen remains unknown.

Enrolled patients, whose metastatic non-small-cell lung cancer was chemo-refractory, received focal radiation plus CTLA-4 blockade with ipilimumab. Sequenced by immunoSEQ multiplex PCR; TCRdb stores in-frame clones only, minus some. This sample has 55,000 to 80,000 clones, with about nine tenths found just once. The V gene's germline CDR1 is MDHEN and CDR2 SYDVKM. Trimming removed 2 bases from V and 2 bases from J; junction bases left unmatched: 3. The CDR3 runs to 14 residues. The sequencing used peripheral blood, collected from a patient treated with radiotherapy plus ipilimumab. This TCR was recovered from a human donor with non-small cell lung cancer that progressed on radiotherapy plus ipilimumab. The chain recombines TRBV28 with TRBJ2-7, with 7 bases lining up with TRBD2. CDR3 sequence: CASSLGGGPYEQYF. The CDR3, as DNA: TGTGCCAGCAGTTTAGGGGGAGGGCCCTACGAGCAGTACTTC.